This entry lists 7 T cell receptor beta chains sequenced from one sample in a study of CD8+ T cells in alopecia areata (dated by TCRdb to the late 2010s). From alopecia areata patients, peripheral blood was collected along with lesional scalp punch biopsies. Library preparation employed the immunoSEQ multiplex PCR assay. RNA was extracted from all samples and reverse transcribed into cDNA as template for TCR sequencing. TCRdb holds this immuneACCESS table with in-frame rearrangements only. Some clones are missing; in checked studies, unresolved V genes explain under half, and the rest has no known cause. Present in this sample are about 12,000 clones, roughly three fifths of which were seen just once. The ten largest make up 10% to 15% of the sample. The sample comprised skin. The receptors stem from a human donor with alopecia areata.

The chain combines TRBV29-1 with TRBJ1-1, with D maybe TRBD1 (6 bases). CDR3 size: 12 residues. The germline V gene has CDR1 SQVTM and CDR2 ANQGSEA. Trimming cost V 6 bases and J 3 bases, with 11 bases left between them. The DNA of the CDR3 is TGCAGCGTATCGGACAGCTACACTGAAGCTTTCTTT. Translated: CSVSDSYTEAFF. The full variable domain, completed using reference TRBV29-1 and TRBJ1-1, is SAVISQKPSRDICQRGTSLTIQCQVDSQVTMMFWYRQQPGQSLTLIATANQGSEATYESGFVIDKFPISRPNLTFSTLTVSNMSPEDSSIYLCSVSDSYTEAFFGQGTRLTVV.

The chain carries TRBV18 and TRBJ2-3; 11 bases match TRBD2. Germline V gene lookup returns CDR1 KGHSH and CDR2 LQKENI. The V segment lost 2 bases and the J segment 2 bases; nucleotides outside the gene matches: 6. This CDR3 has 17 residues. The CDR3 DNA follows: TGTGCCAGCTCACCATTCTCGGGACTAGCGGCCACAGATACGCAGTATTTT. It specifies CASSPFSGLAATDTQYF.

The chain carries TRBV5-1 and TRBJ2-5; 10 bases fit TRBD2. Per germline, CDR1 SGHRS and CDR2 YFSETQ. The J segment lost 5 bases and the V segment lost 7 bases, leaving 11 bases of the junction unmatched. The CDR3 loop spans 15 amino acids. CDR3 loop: CASGSGGAAEETQYF. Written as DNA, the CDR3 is TGCGCCAGCGGGAGCGGGGGGGCAGCGGAGGAGACCCAGTACTTC.

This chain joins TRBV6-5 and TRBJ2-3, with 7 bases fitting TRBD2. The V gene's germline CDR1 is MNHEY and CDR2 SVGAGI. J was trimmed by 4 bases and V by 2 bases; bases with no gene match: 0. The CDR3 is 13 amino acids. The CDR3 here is CASSYGGADTQYF. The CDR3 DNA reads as TGTGCCAGCAGTTACGGGGGGGCAGATACGCAGTATTTT.

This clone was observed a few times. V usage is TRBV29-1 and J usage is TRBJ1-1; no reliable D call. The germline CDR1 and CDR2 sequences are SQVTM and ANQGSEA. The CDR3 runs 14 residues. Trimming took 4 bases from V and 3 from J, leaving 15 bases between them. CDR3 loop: CSVVRAPPHTEAFF. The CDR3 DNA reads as TGCAGCGTTGTTCGGGCCCCCCCACACACTGAAGCTTTCTTT.

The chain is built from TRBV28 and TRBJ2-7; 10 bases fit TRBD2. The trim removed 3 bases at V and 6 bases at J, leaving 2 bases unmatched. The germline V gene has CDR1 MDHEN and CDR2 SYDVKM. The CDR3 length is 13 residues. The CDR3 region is CASSFGLAAEQYF. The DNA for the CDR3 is TGTGCCAGCAGTTTCGGACTAGCGGCCGAGCAGTACTTC.

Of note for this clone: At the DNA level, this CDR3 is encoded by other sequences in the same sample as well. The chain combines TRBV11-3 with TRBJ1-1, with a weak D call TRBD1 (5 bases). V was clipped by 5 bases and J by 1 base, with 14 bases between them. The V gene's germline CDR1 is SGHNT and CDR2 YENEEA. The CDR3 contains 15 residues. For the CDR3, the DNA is TGTGCCAGCAGCCCTGGGGGAGACCCGAACACTGAAGCTTTCTTT. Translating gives CASSPGGDPNTEAFF.